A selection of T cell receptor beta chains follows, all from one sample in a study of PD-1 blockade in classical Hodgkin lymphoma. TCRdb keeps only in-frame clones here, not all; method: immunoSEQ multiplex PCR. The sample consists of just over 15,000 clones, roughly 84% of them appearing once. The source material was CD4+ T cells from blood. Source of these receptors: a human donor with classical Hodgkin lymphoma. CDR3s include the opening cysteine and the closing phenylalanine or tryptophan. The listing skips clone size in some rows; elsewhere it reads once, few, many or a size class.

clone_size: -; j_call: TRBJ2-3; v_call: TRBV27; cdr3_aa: CASSSPGLAVNSTDTQYF
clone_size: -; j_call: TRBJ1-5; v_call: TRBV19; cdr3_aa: CASSIRGNQPQHF
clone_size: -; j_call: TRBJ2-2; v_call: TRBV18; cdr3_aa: CASSMTGYIGELFF
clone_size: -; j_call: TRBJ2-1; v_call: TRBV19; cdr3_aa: CASSIGLGTSGRVNEQFF
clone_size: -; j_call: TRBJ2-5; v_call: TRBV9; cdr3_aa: CASNAGGYETQYF
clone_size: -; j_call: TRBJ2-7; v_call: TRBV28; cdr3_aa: CASSLPRNTGGLAYEQYF
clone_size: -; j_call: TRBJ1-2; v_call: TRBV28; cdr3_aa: CASSIQSGGAQGYTF
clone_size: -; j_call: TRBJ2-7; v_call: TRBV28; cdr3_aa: CASTPLLGQGANAYEQYF
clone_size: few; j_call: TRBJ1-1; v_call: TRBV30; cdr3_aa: CAWRRQGGTEAFF
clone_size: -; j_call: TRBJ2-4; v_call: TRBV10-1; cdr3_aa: CASSAGGAKNIQYF
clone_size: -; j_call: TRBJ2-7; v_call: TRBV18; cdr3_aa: CASSTRREGQDEQYF
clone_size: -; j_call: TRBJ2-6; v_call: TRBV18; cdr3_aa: CASSPTVSGANVLTF
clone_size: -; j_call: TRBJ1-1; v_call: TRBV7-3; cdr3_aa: CASSRDRDTEAFF
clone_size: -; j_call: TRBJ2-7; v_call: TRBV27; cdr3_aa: CASSLRPGSSYEQYF
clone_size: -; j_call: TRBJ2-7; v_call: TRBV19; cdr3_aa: CASSSPGDARREQYF
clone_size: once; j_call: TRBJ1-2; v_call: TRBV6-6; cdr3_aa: CASSPRQGPYGYTF
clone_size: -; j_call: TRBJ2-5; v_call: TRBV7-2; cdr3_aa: CASSPSTSGTKTQYF
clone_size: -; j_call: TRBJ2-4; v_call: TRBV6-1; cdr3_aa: CASSDNFGLNIQYF
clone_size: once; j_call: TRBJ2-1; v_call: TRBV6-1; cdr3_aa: CASSEAQPSRSYNEQFF
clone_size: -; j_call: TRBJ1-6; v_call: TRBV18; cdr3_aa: CASSVSIAGSPLHF
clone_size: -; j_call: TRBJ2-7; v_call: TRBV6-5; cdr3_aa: CASRITGSSKYEQYF
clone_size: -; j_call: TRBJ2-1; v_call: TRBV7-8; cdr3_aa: CASSFASGGHNEQFF
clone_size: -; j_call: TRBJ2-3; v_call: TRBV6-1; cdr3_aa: CASSEWVDTQYF
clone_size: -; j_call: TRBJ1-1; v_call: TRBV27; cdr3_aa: CASRPGTGFGGTEAFF
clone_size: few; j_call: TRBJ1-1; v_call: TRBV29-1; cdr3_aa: CSVRQGVNTEAFF
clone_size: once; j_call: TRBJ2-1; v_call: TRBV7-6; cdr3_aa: CASNPGQTYNEQFF
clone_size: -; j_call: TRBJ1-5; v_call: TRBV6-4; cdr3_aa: CAIPTGEEGSVGNQPQHF
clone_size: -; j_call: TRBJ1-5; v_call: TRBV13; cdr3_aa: CASRGRQIQPQHF
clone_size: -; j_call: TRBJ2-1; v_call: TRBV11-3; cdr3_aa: CASSLGGTAYNEQFF
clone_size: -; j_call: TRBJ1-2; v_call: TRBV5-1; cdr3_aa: CASSLWGDPNYGYTF
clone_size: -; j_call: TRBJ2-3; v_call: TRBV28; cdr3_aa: CASSPLGTGRKDTQYF
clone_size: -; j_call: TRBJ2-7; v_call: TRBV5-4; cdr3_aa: CASSLERGPYEQYF
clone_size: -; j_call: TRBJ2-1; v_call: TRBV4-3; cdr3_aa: CASSQDMGAEQFF
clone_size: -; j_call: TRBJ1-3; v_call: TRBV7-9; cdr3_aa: CASSFTGDGSGNTIYF
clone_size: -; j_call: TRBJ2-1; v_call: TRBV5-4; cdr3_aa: CASSPVPDSYNEQFF
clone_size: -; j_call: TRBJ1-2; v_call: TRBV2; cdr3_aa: CASSFAGSRKGYTF
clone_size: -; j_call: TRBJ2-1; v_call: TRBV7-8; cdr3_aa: CASSLVRAGGRDEQFF
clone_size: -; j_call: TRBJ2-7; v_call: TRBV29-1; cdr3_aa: CSAWDRGGEQYF
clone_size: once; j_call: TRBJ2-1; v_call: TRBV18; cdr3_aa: CASSPPVGFSNEQFF
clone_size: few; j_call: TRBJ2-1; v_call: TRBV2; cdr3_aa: CASSERLAGGDEQFF
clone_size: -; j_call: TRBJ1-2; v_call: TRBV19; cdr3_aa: CASSPGPGQGPYGYTF
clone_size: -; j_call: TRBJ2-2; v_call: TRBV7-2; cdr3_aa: CASSKLAGTGELFF
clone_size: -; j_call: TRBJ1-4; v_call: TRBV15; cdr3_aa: CATSRAWTTTNEKLFF
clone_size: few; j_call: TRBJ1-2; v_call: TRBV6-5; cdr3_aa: CASSSSGGKIYGYTF
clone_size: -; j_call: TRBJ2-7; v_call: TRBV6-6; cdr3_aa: CASSYLSGTYEQYF
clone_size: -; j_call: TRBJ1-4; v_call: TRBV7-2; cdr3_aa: CASSSNPSGTSEKLFF
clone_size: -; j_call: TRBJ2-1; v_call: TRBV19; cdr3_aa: CASSFEGGRSYNEQFF
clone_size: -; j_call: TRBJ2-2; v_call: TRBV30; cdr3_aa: CAIGTRGANTGELFF
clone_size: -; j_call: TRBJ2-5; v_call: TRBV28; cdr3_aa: CASRSRETQYF
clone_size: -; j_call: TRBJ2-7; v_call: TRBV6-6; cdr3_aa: CASSGGTGGYEQYF
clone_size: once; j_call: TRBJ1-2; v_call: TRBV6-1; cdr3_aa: CASSEQSFYGYTF
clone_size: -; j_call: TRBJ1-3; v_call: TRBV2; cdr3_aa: CASRLQGASGNTIYF
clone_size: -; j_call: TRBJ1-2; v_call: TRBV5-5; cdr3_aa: CASSRGQGSTNYGYTF
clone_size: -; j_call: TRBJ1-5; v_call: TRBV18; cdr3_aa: CASSPPWGEGQPQHF
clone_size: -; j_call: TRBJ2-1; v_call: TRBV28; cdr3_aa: CASIPSGIGSYNEQFF
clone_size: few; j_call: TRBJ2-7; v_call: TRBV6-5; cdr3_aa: CASSKREGYEQYF
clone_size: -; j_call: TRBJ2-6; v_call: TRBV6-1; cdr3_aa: CASTTDRAGANVLTF
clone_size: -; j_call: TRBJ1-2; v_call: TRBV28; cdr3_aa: CASSPGQGAGGYTF
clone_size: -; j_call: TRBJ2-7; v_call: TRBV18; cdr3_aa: CASSPDGSGTSGGEQYF